These 11 T cell receptor beta chains originate from one sample sequenced in a study of read filtering for tumor transcriptome and immune sequencing. The library was built from roughly 400 ng RNA with molecular barcoded adaptors for alpha/delta and beta/gamma chains. TCRdb analysed the reads with MiXCR anew, one entry per CDR3 protein. The sample includes about 39,000 distinct CDR3 sequences, more than 13% of them seen just once. Sequencing input: a population of CD138-negative cells sorted from bone marrow. These receptors were collected from a donor at least 40 years old with multiple myeloma.

This clonotype was seen at least ten times. The J gene is TRBJ2-2, the V gene TRBV10-1; 7 bases match TRBD1. Germline V gives CDR1 WNHNN, CDR2 SYGVQD (reference sequence). The V and J ends lost 6 bases and 2 bases, in that order; junction bases with no gene match: 6. CDR3 length: 15 amino acids. The CDR3 nucleotides are TGCGCCAGCAGCACCGGGACAGCAAACACCGGGGAGCTGTTTTTT. It specifies CASSTGTANTGELFF.

At least ten counts were recorded for this clonotype. The genes are TRBV21-1 and TRBJ1-1; TRBD1 is the table's D call, not checked against the DNA. TRBV21-1 is a documented pseudogene. There are 17 residues in the CDR3. CDR3 DNA sequence: TGTGCCAGCAGCAGCCTTGCGAGGGGCGGGTTGGACACTGAAGCTTTCTTT. This sequence encodes CASSSLARGGLDTEAFF.

This clonotype was detected many times. This chain connects TRBV20-1 to TRBJ1-1; possible D gene TRBD1, 6 bases. V dropped 7 bases and J dropped 1 base, with 19 bases sitting between them. The CDR3 length is 15 residues. Germline CDR1 reads DFQATT; CDR2 reads SNEGSKA (reference sequence). The CDR3 sequence: CSVRTVRGGNTEAFF. The CDR3 coding sequence is TGCAGTGTTCGGACAGTTCGTGGGGGGAACACTGAAGCTTTCTTT.

At least ten counts were recorded for this clonotype. V is TRBV20-1 and J is TRBJ2-1; D is unclear. CDR1 is DFQATT, CDR2 SNEGSKA, per germline (reference sequence). V shed 2 bases and J shed 9 bases, with 11 bases lying between them. This CDR3 has 12 residues. CDR3 bases: TGCAGTGCTAGAAGTGAGTTGGGTGAGCAGTTCTTC. Protein product: CSARSELGEQFF.

V is TRBV4-2 and J is TRBJ2-1, with no clear D. Germline CDR1 reads LGHNA; CDR2 reads YNFKEQ. The CDR3 consists of 14 residues. Trimming removed 1 base at V and 5 bases at J, with 9 bases between. The CDR3 nucleotides are TGTGCCAGCAGCCAAGTTCAAGCGAACAATGAGCAGTTCTTC. This translates into CASSQVQANNEQFF.

The chain carries TRBV12-3 or TRBV12-4 and TRBJ2-7; the D is unclear. V lost 5 bases and J 0 bases, leaving 14 bases between the germline ends. The CDR3 extends over 15 amino acids. This chain's CDR3 is CASSGQARSSYEQYF. The CDR3 DNA reads as TGTGCCAGCAGTGGCCAGGCGCGGAGCTCCTACGAGCAGTACTTC.

The gene calls are TRBV14 and TRBJ2-1, with D tentatively TRBD1 (6 bases). This CDR3 contains 20 residues. The germline V gene encodes CDR1 SGHDN and CDR2 FVKESK. V lost 1 base to trimming and J lost 7 bases, with 29 bases between them. The CDR3 sequence: CASSQGFWAGVIIGTNEQFF. DNA of the CDR3: TGTGCCAGCAGCCAAGGCTTCTGGGCAGGGGTCATAATTGGGACAAATGAGCAGTTCTTC.

This clonotype came up many times. The chain joins TRBV27 to TRBJ1-1; TRBD1 might be the D (5 bases). Germline V gives CDR1 MNHEY, CDR2 SMNVEV (reference sequence). V was cut by 6 bases and J by 0 bases, with 8 bases left in between. The CDR3 extends over 13 amino acids. In nucleotides, the CDR3 is TGTGCCAGCAGCCTACAGGTGAACACTGAAGCTTTCTTT. Translation gives CASSLQVNTEAFF.

This clonotype appeared many times. The chain carries TRBV5-1 and TRBJ2-7; D perhaps matches TRBD1 (5 bases). Looked up from germline, CDR1 is SGHRS and CDR2 is YFSETQ. CDR3 length equals 14 residues. V was shortened by 0 bases and J by 0 bases, with 7 bases between the two germline ends. The CDR3 reads CASSLADSSYEQYF. The CDR3 DNA reads TGCGCCAGCAGCTTGGCAGACAGCTCCTACGAGCAGTACTTC.

This clonotype appeared many times. The rearrangement links TRBV3-1 to TRBJ1-6; perhaps TRBD1 as D (6 bases). Germline CDR1 and CDR2: LGHDT and YNNKEL (reference sequence). The CDR3 consists of 15 residues. The ends were cut back, 0 bases at V and 5 bases at J, with 8 bases in the middle. CDR3 coding DNA: TGTGCCAGCAGCCAAGAGAGGACAGATAATTCACCCCTCCACTTT. This sequence encodes CASSQERTDNSPLHF.

This clonotype was seen more than once but under ten times. A single base separates this from a much larger clone, so it may be a read error. As DNA, the CDR3 is TGTGCCAGCAGCTTGAAATTGGGATCAGGAGGTCAGCCCCAGCAGTTT. It translates to CASSLKLGSGGQPQQF. The chain carries TRBV5-4 and TRBJ1-5; D call uncertain. This CDR3 has 16 amino acids. Looked up from germline, CDR1 is SGHNT and CDR2 is YYREEE (reference sequence).